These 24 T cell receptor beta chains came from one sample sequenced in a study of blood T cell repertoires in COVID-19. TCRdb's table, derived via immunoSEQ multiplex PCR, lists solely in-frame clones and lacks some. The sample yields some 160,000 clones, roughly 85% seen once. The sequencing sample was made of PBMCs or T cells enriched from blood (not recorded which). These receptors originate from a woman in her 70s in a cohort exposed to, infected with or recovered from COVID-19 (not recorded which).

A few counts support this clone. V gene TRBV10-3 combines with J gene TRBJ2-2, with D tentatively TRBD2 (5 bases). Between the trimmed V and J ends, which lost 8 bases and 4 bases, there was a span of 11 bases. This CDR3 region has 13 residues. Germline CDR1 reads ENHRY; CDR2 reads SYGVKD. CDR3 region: CAIGGLRTGELFF. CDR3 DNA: TGTGCCATCGGCGGACTCCGCACCGGGGAGCTGTTTTTT.

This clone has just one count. The CDR3 sequence: CASGVTSGSVGNEQFF. The CDR3 DNA follows: TGCGCCAGCGGCGTGACTAGCGGGAGCGTAGGCAATGAGCAGTTCTTC. This chain connects TRBV5-1 to TRBJ2-1; 12 nucleotides line up with TRBD2. From germline, CDR1 is SGHRS and CDR2 YFSETQ. Unmatched junction bases numbered 11, after V lost 7 bases and J lost 6 bases. This CDR3 has 16 residues. The whole variable domain, filled in from reference TRBV5-1 and TRBJ2-1, reads KAGVTQTPRYLIKTRGQQVTLSCSPISGHRSVSWYQQTPGQGLQFLFEYFSETQRNKGNFPGRFSGRQFSNSRSEMNVSTLELGDSALYLCASGVTSGSVGNEQFFGPGTRLTVL.

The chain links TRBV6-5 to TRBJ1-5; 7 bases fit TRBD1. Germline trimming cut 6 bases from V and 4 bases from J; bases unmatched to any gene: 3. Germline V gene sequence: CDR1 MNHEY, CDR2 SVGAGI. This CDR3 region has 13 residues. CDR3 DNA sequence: TGTGCCAGCAGCGGGACAGCTAATCAGCCCCAGCATTTT. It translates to CASSGTANQPQHF.

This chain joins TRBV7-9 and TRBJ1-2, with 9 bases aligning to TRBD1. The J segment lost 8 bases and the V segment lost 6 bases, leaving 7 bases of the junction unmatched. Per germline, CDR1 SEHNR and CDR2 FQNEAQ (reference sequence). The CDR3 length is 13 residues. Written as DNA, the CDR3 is TGTGCCAGCAGGCGCGGGACAGGGTCCGGCTACACCTTC. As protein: CASRRGTGSGYTF.

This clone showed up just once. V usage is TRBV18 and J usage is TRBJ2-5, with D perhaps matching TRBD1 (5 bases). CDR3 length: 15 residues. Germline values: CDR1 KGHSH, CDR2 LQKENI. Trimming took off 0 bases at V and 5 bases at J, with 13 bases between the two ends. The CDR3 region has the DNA TGTGCCAGCTCACCACCCGGGCAGGGCGGTGAGACCCAGTACTTC. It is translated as CASSPPGQGGETQYF. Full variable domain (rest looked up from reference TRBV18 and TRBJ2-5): NAGVMQNPRHLVRRRGQEARLRCSPMKGHSHVYWYRQLPEEGLKFMVYLQKENIIDESGMPKERFSAEFPKEGPSILRIQQVVRGDSAAYFCASSPPGQGGETQYFGPGTRLLVL.

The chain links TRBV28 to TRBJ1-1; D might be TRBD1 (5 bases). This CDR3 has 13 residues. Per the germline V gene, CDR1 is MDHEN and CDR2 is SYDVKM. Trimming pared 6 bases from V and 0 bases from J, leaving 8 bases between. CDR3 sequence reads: CASRTVLNTEAFF. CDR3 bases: TGTGCCAGCAGGACAGTCTTGAACACTGAAGCTTTCTTT.

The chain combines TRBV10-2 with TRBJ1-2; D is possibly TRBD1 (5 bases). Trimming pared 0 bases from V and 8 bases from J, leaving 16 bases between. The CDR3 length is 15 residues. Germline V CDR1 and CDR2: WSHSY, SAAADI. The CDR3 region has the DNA TGCGCCAGCAGTGAGTCGACTCGGAGGGGAGGAGGCTACACCTTC. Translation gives CASSESTRRGGGYTF.

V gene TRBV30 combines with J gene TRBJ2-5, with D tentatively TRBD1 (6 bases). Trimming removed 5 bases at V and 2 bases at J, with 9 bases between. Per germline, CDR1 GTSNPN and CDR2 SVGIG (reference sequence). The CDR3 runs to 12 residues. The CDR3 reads CAWDGQQETQYF. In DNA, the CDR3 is TGTGCCTGGGACGGACAGCAAGAGACCCAGTACTTC.

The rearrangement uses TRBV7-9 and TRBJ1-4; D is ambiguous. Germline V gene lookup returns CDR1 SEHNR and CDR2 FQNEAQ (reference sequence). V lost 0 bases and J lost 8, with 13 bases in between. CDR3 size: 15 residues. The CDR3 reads CASSLALGPNEKLFF. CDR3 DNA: TGTGCCAGCAGCTTAGCCCTCGGTCCCAACGAAAAACTGTTTTTT.

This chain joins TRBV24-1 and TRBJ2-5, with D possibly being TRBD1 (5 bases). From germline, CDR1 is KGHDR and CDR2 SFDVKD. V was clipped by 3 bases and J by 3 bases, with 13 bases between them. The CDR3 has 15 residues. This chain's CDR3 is CATSDGRRQKETQYF. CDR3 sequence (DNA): TGTGCCACCAGTGATGGCAGGAGACAGAAAGAGACCCAGTACTTC.

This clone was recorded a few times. The CDR3 is CASSLVGSTQYF. Written as DNA, the CDR3 is TGTGCCAGCAGCTTAGTTGGTAGTACGCAGTATTTT. This sequence joins TRBV7-8 and TRBJ2-3, with D uncertain. CDR1 and CDR2 from the germline V gene are SGHVS and FQNEAQ. V was clipped by 1 base and J by 8 bases, with 7 bases between them. This CDR3 is 12 amino acids long. Full variable domain (remainder filled in from reference TRBV7-8 and TRBJ2-3): GAGVSQSPRYKVAKRGQDVALRCDPISGHVSLFWYQQALGQGPEFLTYFQNEAQLDKSGLPSDRFFAERPEGSVSTLKIQRTQQEDSAVYLCASSLVGSTQYFGPGTRLTVL.

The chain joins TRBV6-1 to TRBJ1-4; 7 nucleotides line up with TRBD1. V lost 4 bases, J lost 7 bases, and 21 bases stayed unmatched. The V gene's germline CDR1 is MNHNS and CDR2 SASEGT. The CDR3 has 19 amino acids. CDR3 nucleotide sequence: TGTGCCAGCAGTGTGCAAGGGGGCGTCTTTAACCGAGTCAGTGAAAAACTGTTTTTT. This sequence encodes CASSVQGGVFNRVSEKLFF.

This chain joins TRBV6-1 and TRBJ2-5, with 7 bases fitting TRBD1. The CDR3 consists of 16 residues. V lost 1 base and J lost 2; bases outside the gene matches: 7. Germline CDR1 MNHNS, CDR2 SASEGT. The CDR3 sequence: CASSEDAGTAQETQYF. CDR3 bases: TGTGCCAGCAGTGAAGATGCTGGGACAGCTCAAGAGACCCAGTACTTC.

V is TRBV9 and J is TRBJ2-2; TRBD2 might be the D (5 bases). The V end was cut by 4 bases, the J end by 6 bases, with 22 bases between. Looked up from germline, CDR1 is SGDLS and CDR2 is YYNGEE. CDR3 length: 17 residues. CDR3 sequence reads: CASSSGRGSLLAGELFF. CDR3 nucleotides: TGTGCCAGCAGCTCAGGAAGAGGGAGCCTCCTCGCCGGGGAGCTGTTTTTT.

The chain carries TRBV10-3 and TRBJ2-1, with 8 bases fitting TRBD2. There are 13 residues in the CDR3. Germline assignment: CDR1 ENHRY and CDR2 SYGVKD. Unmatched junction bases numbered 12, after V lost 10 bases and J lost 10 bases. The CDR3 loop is CATGDGPGGEQFF. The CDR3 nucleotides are TGTGCCACCGGGGACGGACCGGGGGGGGAGCAGTTCTTC.

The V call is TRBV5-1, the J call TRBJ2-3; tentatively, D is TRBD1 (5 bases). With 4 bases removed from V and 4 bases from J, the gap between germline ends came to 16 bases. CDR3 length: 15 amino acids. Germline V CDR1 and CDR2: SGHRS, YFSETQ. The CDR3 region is CASSLQGHHPDTQYF. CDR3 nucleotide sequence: TGCGCCAGCAGCCTTCAGGGCCACCACCCAGATACGCAGTATTTT.

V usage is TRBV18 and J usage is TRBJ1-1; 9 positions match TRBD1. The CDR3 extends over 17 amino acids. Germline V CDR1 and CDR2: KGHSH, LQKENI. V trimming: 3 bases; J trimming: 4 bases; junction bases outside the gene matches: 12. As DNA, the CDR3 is TGTGCCAGCTCACCCCGACAGGGGGGCGGGTCGGGCACTGAAGCTTTCTTT. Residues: CASSPRQGGGSGTEAFF.

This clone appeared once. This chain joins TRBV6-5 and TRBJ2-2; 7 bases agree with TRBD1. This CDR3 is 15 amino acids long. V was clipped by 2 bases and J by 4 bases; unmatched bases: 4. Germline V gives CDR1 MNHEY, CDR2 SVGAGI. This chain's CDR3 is CASSYRQGSTGELFF. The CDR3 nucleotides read TGTGCCAGCAGTTACCGACAGGGTAGCACCGGGGAGCTGTTTTTT.

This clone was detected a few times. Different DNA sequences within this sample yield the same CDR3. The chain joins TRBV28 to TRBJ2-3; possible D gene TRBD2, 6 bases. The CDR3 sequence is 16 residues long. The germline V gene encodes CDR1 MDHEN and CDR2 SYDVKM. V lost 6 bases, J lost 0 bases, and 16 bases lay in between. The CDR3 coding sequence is TGTGCCAGCAGCTCGAGTAGCGGAACTAGCACAGATACGCAGTATTTT. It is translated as CASSSSSGTSTDTQYF.

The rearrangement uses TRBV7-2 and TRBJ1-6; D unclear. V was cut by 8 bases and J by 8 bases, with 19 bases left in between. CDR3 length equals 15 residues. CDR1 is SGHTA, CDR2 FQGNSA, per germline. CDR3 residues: CASVISPAIHSPLHF. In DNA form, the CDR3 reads TGTGCCAGCGTCATTAGCCCAGCCATCCATTCACCCCTCCACTTT.

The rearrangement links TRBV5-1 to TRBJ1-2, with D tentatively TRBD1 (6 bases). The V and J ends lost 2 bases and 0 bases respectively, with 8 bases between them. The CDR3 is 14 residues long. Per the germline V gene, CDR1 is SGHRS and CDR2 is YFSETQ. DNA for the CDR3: TGCGCCAGCAGCTTAGGACAGCCTAACTATGGCTACACCTTC. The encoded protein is CASSLGQPNYGYTF.

The CDR3 protein is CASSQSLTGGPLGEQFF. The CDR3 bases are TGTGCCAGCAGCCAGTCTCTAACGGGAGGGCCACTAGGGGAGCAGTTCTTC. The chain is built from TRBV9 and TRBJ2-1; 8 bases map to TRBD2. Looked up from germline, CDR1 is SGDLS and CDR2 is YYNGEE. Trimming at V came to 4 bases and at J to 10 bases, leaving 19 bases not matched to a gene. The CDR3 extends over 17 amino acids.

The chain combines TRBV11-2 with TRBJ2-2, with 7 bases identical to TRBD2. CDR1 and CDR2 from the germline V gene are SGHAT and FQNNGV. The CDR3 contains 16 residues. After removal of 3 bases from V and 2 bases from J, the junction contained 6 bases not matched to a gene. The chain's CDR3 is CASSLQTGGNTGELFF. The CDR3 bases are TGTGCCAGCAGCTTGCAGACGGGAGGAAACACCGGGGAGCTGTTTTTT.

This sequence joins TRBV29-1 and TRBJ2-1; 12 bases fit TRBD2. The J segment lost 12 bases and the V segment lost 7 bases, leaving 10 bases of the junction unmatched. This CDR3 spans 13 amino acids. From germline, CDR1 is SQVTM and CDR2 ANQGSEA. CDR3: CSATGLAGTTQFF. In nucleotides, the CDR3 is TGCAGCGCTACTGGACTAGCGGGAACGACGCAGTTCTTC.